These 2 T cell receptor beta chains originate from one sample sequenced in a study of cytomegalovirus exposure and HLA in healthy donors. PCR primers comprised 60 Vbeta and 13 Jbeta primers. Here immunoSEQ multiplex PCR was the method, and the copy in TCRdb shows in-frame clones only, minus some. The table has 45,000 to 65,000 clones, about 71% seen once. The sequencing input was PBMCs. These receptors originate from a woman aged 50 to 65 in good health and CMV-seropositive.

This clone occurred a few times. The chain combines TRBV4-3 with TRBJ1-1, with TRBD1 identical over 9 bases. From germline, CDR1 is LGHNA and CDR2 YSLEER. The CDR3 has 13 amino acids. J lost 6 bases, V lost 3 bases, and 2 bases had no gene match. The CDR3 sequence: CASSHHRGPEAFF. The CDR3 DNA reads TGCGCCAGCAGCCACCACAGGGGGCCTGAAGCTTTCTTT.

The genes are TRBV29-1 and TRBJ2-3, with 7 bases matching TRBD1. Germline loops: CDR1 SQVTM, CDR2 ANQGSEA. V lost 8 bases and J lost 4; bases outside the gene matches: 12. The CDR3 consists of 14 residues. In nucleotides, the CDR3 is TGCAGCTCCTGTAGGGACAGAGTTTCAGATACGCAGTATTTT. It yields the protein CSSCRDRVSDTQYF.